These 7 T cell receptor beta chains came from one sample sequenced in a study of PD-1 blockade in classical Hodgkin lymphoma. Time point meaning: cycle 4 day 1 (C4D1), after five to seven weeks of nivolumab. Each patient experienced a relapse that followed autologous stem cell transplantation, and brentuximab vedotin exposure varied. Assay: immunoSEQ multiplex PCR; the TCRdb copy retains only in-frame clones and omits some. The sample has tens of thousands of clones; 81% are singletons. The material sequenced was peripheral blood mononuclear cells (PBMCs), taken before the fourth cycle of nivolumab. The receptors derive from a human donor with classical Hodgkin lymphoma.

This CDR3 is CSVEDRGPGGYTF. The CDR3 DNA sequence: TGCAGCGTTGAGGACAGGGGGCCAGGGGGCTACACCTTC. This rearrangement joins TRBV29-1 to TRBJ1-2; TRBD1 agrees at 11 bases. J gave up 8 bases and V 3 bases, and 5 bases lay outside the gene matches. The germline gives CDR1 SQVTM, CDR2 ANQGSEA. The CDR3 is made up of 13 amino acids.

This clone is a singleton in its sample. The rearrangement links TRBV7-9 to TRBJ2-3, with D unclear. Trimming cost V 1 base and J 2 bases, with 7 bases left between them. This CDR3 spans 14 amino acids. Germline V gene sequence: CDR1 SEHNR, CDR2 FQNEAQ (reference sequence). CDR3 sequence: CASSLDGDTDTQYF. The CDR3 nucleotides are TGTGCCAGCAGCTTAGATGGGGACACAGATACGCAGTATTTT.

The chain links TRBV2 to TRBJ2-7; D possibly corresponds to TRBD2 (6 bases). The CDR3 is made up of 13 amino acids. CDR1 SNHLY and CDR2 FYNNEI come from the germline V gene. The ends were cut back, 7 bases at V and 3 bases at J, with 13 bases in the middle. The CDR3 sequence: CASKRDWNYEQYF. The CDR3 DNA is TGTGCCAGCAAAAGGGACTGGAACTACGAGCAGTACTTC.

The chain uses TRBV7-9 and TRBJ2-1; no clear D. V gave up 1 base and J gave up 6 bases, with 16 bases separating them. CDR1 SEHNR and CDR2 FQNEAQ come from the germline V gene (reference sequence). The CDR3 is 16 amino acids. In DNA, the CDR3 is TGTGCCAGCAGCTTAGGTCGAGTCAGGACCTCCAATGAGCAGTTCTTC. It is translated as CASSLGRVRTSNEQFF.

CDR3 sequence (DNA): TGTGCTAGTGGTTTGGTCCAGTCCGCCGGGACAACCATAATGGACACCGGGGAGCTGTTTTTT. Amino acid sequence: CASGLVQSAGTTIMDTGELFF. The chain uses TRBV12-5 and TRBJ2-2, with D tentatively TRBD1 (6 bases). The CDR3 contains 21 residues. Germline CDR1 LGHNT, CDR2 FRNRAP. V gave up 0 bases and J gave up 3 bases, with 26 bases separating them. The variable domain in full, with the rest retrieved from reference TRBV12-5 and TRBJ2-2, is DARVTQTPRHKVTEMGQEVTMRCQPILGHNTVFWYRQTMMQGLELLAYFRNRAPLDDSGMPKDRFSAEMPDATLATLKIQPSEPRDSAVYFCASGLVQSAGTTIMDTGELFFGEGSRLTVL.

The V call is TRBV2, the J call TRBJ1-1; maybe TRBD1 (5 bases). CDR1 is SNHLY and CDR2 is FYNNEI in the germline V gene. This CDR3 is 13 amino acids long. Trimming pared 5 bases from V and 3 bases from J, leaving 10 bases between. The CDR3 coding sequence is TGTGCCAGCAGTTGGGGGGGGGACACTGAAGCTTTCTTT. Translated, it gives CASSWGGDTEAFF.

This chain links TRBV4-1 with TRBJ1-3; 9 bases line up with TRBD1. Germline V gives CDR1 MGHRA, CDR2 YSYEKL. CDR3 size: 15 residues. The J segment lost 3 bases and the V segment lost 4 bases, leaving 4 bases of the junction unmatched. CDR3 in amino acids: CASSLGQGLGNTIYF. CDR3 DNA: TGCGCCAGCAGCCTGGGACAGGGACTTGGAAACACCATATATTTT.